A single sample is the source of the 14 T cell receptor beta chains below, sequenced in a study of shared clonotypes between healthy human individuals. Clones were read by immunoSEQ multiplex PCR, and TCRdb kept only the in-frame ones, dropping some. Among 1,500,000 or so clones listed, 98% were seen once. Sequenced sample: naive CD4+ T cells sorted from blood. Subset described: CD45RA+ positively selected. These receptors were taken from a man aged 25-40 years in good health.

This chain joins TRBV5-1 and TRBJ2-3; 8 nucleotides agree with TRBD2. Germline assignment: CDR1 SGHRS and CDR2 YFSETQ. The CDR3 runs to 16 residues. V gave up 0 bases and J gave up 0 bases; unmatched junction bases: 3. The CDR3 DNA is TGCGCCAGCAGCTTGGAGGCTAGCGGGAGCACAGATACGCAGTATTTT. Residues: CASSLEASGSTDTQYF. The whole variable domain, remainder taken from reference TRBV5-1 and TRBJ2-3, is KAGVTQTPRYLIKTRGQQVTLSCSPISGHRSVSWYQQTPGQGLQFLFEYFSETQRNKGNFPGRFSGRQFSNSRSEMNVSTLELGDSALYLCASSLEASGSTDTQYFGPGTRLTVL.

The sample holds one count of this clone. J is TRBJ2-5 and V is TRBV29-1, with TRBD1 identical over 9 bases. The CDR3 is 13 residues long. Germline V gene data show CDR1 as SQVTM and CDR2 as ANQGSEA. The trim removed 6 bases at V and 2 bases at J, leaving 4 bases unmatched. The CDR3 is CSVRQGVQETQYF. For the CDR3, the DNA is TGCAGCGTCAGACAGGGGGTTCAAGAGACCCAGTACTTC.

The rearrangement links TRBV6-5 to TRBJ1-4; 7 nucleotides line up with TRBD1. CDR3 length: 13 residues. Germline trimming cut 10 bases from V and 6 bases from J; bases unmatched to any gene: 8. Germline values: CDR1 MNHEY, CDR2 SVGAGI. CDR3 loop: CATRQGGDEKLFF. The CDR3 bases are TGTGCCACCCGACAGGGAGGTGATGAAAAACTGTTTTTT.

In DNA, the CDR3 is TGTGCCAGCAGCCATCCGGGACTCGTCAAGAATGAGCAGTTCTTC. This sequence encodes CASSHPGLVKNEQFF. The chain carries TRBV4-2 and TRBJ2-1; D is perhaps TRBD2 (6 bases). This CDR3 is 15 amino acids long. Germline V gene data show CDR1 as LGHNA and CDR2 as YNFKEQ. V was pared by 3 bases and J by 7 bases, with 16 bases between.

As concerns this clone: The same CDR3 also results from other DNA sequences found in this sample. The CDR3 loop is CASSLSWGTDTQYF. CDR3 sequence (DNA): TGTGCCAGCAGTTTATCATGGGGCACAGATACGCAGTATTTT. The rearrangement uses TRBV27 and TRBJ2-3; D is ambiguous. V was clipped by 0 bases and J by 1 base, with 5 bases between them. In germline, CDR1 is MNHEY, CDR2 SMNVEV (reference sequence). This CDR3 is built from 14 residues.

This rearrangement joins TRBV6-5 to TRBJ2-7; D unclear. V was trimmed by 2 bases and J by 5 bases, leaving 10 bases between them. This CDR3 has 13 amino acids. Germline V gene data show CDR1 as MNHEY and CDR2 as SVGAGI. The chain's CDR3 is CASSYGPLNEQYF. Here the CDR3 DNA reads TGTGCCAGCAGTTACGGGCCCTTAAACGAGCAGTACTTC.

Turning to this clone: The junction departs from germline at one end; a sequencing error may be responsible. The chain is built from TRBV7-7 and TRBJ2-5; 15 bases line up with TRBD2. This CDR3 has 17 residues. Per germline, CDR1 SSHAT and CDR2 FNYEAQ (reference sequence). CDR3 sequence: CASSFGLAGGTRETQYF. Here the CDR3 DNA reads TGTGCTAGCAGCTTTGGACTAGCGGGAGGGACTCGTGAGACCCAGTACTTC.

This chain links TRBV18 with TRBJ2-3; 11 bases are a match to TRBD2. This CDR3 is 17 amino acids long. The ends lost 1 base at V and 5 bases at J; junction bases unmatched: 8. The germline V gene has CDR1 KGHSH and CDR2 LQKENI. The DNA for the CDR3 is TGTGCCAGCTCACCACTGGGCCTAGCGGGAGGAGTAGATACGCAGTATTTT. Protein: CASSPLGLAGGVDTQYF.

This chain joins TRBV10-3 and TRBJ2-5; D may match TRBD1 or TRBD2 (6 bases each). V lost 4 bases to trimming and J lost 2 bases, with 14 bases between them. The CDR3 length is 15 residues. CDR1 is ENHRY, CDR2 SYGVKD, per germline. The DNA of the CDR3 is TGTGCCATCAGTGTGGGGGCCGGAGGGCAAGAGACCCAGTACTTC. Translating gives CAISVGAGGQETQYF.

V is TRBV18 and J is TRBJ2-7, with TRBD1 identical over 7 bases. With 4 bases clipped from V and 2 bases from J, the junction kept 8 bases outside the gene matches. The CDR3 is 15 residues long. CDR1 is KGHSH, CDR2 LQKENI, per germline. The CDR3 loop reads CASSQPRGPPYEQYF. The CDR3 DNA reads as TGTGCCAGCTCACAACCGAGGGGGCCCCCCTACGAGCAGTACTTC.

The rearrangement links TRBV6-1 to TRBJ2-7, with 9 bases fitting TRBD2. The V gene end was trimmed by 3 bases and the J gene end by 2 bases; junction bases not matched to a gene: 8. CDR3 length: 16 residues. The germline V gene encodes CDR1 MNHNS and CDR2 SASEGT. The CDR3: CASSDRRLAVTYEQYF. In DNA, the CDR3 is TGTGCCAGCAGTGACCGGCGACTAGCGGTCACCTACGAGCAGTACTTC.

The rearrangement joins TRBV27 to TRBJ2-3; TRBD2 matches at 8 bases. The CDR3 has 14 residues. Germline CDR1 is MNHEY and CDR2 is SMNVEV (reference sequence). Trimming cost V 6 bases and J 4 bases; bases outside gene matches: 6. The CDR3, as DNA: TGTGCCAGCAGATTCATACTAGCGGCAGATACGCAGTATTTT. Residues: CASRFILAADTQYF.

Here the CDR3 reads CASSLFNGPDYGYTF. CDR3 sequence (DNA): TGTGCCAGCAGCTTATTTAACGGACCTGACTATGGCTACACCTTC. The V gene is TRBV7-9, the J gene TRBJ1-2, with D hard to call. Trimming removed 2 bases from V and 3 bases from J, with 13 bases in between. This CDR3 contains 15 residues. The germline V gene has CDR1 SEHNR and CDR2 FQNEAQ (reference sequence).

This clone was seen once. The V and J genes are TRBV11-2 and TRBJ1-1; no firm D call. The germline V and J ends were trimmed by 2 bases and 0 bases, with 10 bases remaining between them. This CDR3 is 15 amino acids long. Germline CDR1 is SGHAT and CDR2 is FQNNGV. In nucleotides, the CDR3 is TGTGCCAGCAGCTTAAGGGCACAAGTGAACACTGAAGCTTTCTTT. This codes for CASSLRAQVNTEAFF.